A selection of T cell receptor beta chains follows, all from one sample in a study of cytomegalovirus exposure and HLA in healthy donors. TCRdb's copy holds only in-frame clones and misses some; the assay was immunoSEQ multiplex PCR. The sample includes some 150,000 clones, roughly 77% seen only once; the top ten take roughly 4.2%. The sequenced sample was PBMCs. These receptors originate from a male donor in good health and CMV-seronegative. CDR3s include the opening cysteine and the closing phenylalanine or tryptophan. Fields, in order: CDR3 DNA, CDR3 protein, V gene, D gene, J gene. D genes are given only for firm matches.

TGTGCCAGCTCACCATCGGGACAGGGGTTGGATGCTTTCTTT,CASSPSGQGLDAFF,TRBV18,TRBD1,TRBJ1-1
TGTGCCAGCACCTCAGAAGGGACTAGGTGGAATGAGCAGTTCTTC,CASTSEGTRWNEQFF,TRBV6-6,TRBD2,TRBJ2-1
TGCGCCAGCAGCTTCACAGGGGGACGGCAAGAGACCCAGTACTTC,CASSFTGGRQETQYF,TRBV5-1,TRBD1,TRBJ2-5
TGTGCCAGCAGCGTAGGTTCACAGGGGAATCAGCCCCAGCATTTT,CASSVGSQGNQPQHF,TRBV9,TRBD1,TRBJ1-5
TGTGCCAGCACACCGGGGGTTCAGCCCCAGCATTTT,CASTPGVQPQHF,TRBV6-1,NA,TRBJ1-5
TGTGCCAGCAGCGGGGAAGCGGGGCAAGAGACCCAGTACTTC,CASSGEAGQETQYF,TRBV9,TRBD2,TRBJ2-5
TGTGCCAGCAGCTACGGACTCCTAAGCACCTACGAGCAGTACTTC,CASSYGLLSTYEQYF,TRBV6-5,NA,TRBJ2-7
TGCAGCGTTGAAGATGACAGGTCCTACGAGCAGTACTTC,CSVEDDRSYEQYF,TRBV29-1,NA,TRBJ2-7
TGTGCCAGTACTAAGACAGGAACCTACGAGCAGTACTTC,CASTKTGTYEQYF,TRBV19,NA,TRBJ2-7
TGTGCCAGCAGCTCCTCCCTAGCGAGCTCCTACAATGAGCAGTTCTTC,CASSSSLASSYNEQFF,TRBV7-8,NA,TRBJ2-1
TGTGCCAGCACGAAGGACAGGGGTGATGGCTACACCTTC,CASTKDRGDGYTF,TRBV7-9,TRBD1,TRBJ1-2
TGTGCCAGCACCCAGGGGTACTATGGCTACACCTTC,CASTQGYYGYTF,TRBV5-6,NA,TRBJ1-2
TGTGCCAGCAGTGTCTCGTCGGGACAGGGTTCCCATGAGCAGTTCTTC,CASSVSSGQGSHEQFF,TRBV6-4,TRBD1,TRBJ2-1
TGCGCCAGCAGCCTACTCAGGGGGCGCGGCACTAATGAAAAACTGTTTTTT,CASSLLRGRGTNEKLFF,TRBV4-1,TRBD1,TRBJ1-4
TGCGCCAGCAGCCAAGTTTTGACAGGGCAAGAGACCCAGTACTTC,CASSQVLTGQETQYF,TRBV4-1,TRBD1,TRBJ2-5
TGTGCCAGCAGCCCGACTAGCGGGCTCTACAATGAGCAGTTCTTC,CASSPTSGLYNEQFF,TRBV5-5,TRBD2,TRBJ2-1